This paragraph reports one T cell receptor (beta chain). The antigen remains unidentified. PCR primers comprised 60 Vbeta and 13 Jbeta primers. Assay used: immunoSEQ multiplex PCR; TCRdb lists only in-frame clones, some missing. Of 150,000 to 200,000 clones in the sample, 80% to 90% were seen once. This record belongs to a study of cytomegalovirus exposure and HLA in healthy donors. The study, taken as a whole, reports: For most TCR sequences rarity was the rule, although some public TCRs occurred in many donors. Sequencing probably produced one cluster of sequence variants that were highly shared.

The sequencing input was PBMCs. The source of this sequence is a man aged 50-59 years in good health and CMV-seropositive.

CDR3 DNA: TGTGCCAGCAGCTCTTACTCCCTTTGGGGCTACACCTTC. Its protein product is CASSSYSLWGYTF. The chain combines TRBV9 with TRBJ1-2; D gene ambiguous. CDR1 is SGDLS, CDR2 YYNGEE, per germline. Trimming took off 4 bases at V and 8 bases at J, with 15 bases between the two ends. This CDR3 contains 13 residues.